This T cell receptor beta chain was recorded in a study of STAT5B mutations in CD4+ large granular lymphocyte leukemia. Overall study context: Among healthy controls, a particular HLA allele went with more CDR3 'QG' motifs.

CDR1 is SGHRS, CDR2 YFSETQ, per germline. The CDR3 sequence is 13 residues long. V gave up 1 base and J gave up 1 base, with 5 bases separating them. TCRdb's table, derived via immunoSEQ multiplex PCR, lists solely in-frame clones and lacks some. The table records nearly 35,000 clones, more than 60% of them present only once. The sequence was obtained from a human donor in good health. The sequenced sample consisted of CD4+ T cells from blood buffy coats. The rearrangement uses TRBV5-1 and TRBJ1-1; D remains unclear. In DNA form, the CDR3 reads TGCGCCAGCAGCTTGACTGCGAACACTGAAGCTTTCTTT. Translated, it gives CASSLTANTEAFF.